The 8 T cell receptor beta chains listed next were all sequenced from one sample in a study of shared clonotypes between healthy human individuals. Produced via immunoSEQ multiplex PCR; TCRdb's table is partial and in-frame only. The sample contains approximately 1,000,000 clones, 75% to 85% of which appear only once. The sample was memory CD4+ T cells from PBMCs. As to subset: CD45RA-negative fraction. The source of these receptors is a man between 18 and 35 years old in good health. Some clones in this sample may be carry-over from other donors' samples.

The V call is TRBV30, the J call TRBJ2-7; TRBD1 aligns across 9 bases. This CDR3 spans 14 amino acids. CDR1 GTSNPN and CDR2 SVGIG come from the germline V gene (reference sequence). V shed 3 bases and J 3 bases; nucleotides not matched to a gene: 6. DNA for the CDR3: TGTGCCTGGAGGCTGGGACAGGGTCACTACGAGCAGTACTTC. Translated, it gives CAWRLGQGHYEQYF.

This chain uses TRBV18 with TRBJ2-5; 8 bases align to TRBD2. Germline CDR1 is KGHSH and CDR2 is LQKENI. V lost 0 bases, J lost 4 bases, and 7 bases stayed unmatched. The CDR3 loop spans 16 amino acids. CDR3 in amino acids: CASSPPGGLVTETQYF. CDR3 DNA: TGTGCCAGCTCACCACCCGGGGGACTAGTCACAGAGACCCAGTACTTC.

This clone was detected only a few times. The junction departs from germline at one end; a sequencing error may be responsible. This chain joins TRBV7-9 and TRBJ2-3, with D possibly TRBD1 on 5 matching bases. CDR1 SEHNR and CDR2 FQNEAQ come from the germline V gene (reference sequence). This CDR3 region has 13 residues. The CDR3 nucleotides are TGTGCCAGCAGCTTTGGAATGGGGCTTCTAAGGGCTTTT. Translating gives CASSFGMGLLRAF.

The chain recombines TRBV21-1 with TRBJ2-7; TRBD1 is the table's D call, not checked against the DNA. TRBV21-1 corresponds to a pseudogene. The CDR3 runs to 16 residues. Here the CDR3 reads CASPRGPLEETYEQYF. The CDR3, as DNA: TGTGCCAGCCCGAGGGGGCCGCTGGAGGAGACCTACGAGCAGTACTTC.

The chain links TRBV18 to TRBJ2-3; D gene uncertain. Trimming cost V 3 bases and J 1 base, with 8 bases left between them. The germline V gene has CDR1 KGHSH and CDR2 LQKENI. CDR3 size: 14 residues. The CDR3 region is CASSPIGRTDTQYF. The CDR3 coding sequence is TGTGCCAGCTCACCCATTGGTCGCACAGATACGCAGTATTTT.

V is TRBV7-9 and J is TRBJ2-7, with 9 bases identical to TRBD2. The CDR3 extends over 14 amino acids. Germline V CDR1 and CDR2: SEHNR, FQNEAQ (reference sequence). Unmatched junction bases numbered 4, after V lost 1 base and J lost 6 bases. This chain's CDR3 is CASSLDLLAGEQYF. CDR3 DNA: TGTGCCAGCAGCTTAGATCTACTAGCGGGCGAGCAGTACTTC.

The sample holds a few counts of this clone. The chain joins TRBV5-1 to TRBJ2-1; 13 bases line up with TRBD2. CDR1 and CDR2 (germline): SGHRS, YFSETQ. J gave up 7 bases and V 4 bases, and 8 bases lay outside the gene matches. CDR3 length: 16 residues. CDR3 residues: CASSQGTSGAGNEQFF. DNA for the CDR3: TGCGCCAGCAGCCAAGGGACTAGCGGGGCCGGGAATGAGCAGTTCTTC.

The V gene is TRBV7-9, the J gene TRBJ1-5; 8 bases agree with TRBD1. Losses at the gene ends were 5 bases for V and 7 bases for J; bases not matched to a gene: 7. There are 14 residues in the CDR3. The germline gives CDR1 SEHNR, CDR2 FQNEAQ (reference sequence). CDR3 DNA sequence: TGTGCCAGCAGCGCTGGACAGGGAGAACAGCCCCAGCATTTT. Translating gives CASSAGQGEQPQHF.